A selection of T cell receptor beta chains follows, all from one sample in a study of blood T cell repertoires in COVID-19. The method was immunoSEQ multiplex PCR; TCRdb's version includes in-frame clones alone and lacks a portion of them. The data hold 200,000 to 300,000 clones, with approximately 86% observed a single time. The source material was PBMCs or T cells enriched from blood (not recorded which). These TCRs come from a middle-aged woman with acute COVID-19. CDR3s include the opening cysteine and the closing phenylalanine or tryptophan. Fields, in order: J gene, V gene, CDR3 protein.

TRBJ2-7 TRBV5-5 CASSFGRASEQYF
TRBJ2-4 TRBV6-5 CASRHTGTINIQYF
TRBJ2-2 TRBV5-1 CASSIGLAPNSGELFF
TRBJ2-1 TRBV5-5 CASSLEGLAVDEQFF
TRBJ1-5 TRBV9 CASSVAGGADQPQHF
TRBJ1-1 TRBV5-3 CARSPTGRPDTEAFF
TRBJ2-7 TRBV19 CASSDSYYEQYF
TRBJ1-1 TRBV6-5 CASSYSGDGGTEAFF
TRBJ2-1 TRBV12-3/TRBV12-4 CASSLEEGQFF
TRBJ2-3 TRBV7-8 CASSLVSGGAVDTQYF
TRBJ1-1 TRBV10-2 CASSARNTEAFF
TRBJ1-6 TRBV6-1 CASSETGSGSPLHF
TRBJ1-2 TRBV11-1 CASSPEVHGSYGYTF
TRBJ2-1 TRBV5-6 CASRELAGGSYNEQFF
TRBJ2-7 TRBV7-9 CASSPVGTVDYEQYF
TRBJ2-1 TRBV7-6 CASSLVLGTGDNEQFF
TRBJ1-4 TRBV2 CASSPWDRGNMVGTNEKLFF
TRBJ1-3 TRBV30 CASDHLGVSGNTIYF
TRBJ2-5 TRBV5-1 CASSRSFWPQETQYF
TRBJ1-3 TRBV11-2 CASSSTGFGNTIYF
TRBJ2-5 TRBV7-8 CASSTGARQETQYF
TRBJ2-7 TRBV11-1 CASSFNRDYEQYF
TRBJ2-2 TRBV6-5 CASRRTGTATGELFF
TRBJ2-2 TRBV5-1 CASSDSPLAGELFF
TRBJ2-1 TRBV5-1 CASSLGLARNNEQFF
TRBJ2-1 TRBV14 CASSRGGSSRSEQFF
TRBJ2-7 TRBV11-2 CASTAGRVSYEQYF
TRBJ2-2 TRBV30 CAWSGRASDYTGELFF
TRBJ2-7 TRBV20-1 CSASKTSGFLYEQYF
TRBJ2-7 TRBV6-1 CASSESPGDSSYEQYF